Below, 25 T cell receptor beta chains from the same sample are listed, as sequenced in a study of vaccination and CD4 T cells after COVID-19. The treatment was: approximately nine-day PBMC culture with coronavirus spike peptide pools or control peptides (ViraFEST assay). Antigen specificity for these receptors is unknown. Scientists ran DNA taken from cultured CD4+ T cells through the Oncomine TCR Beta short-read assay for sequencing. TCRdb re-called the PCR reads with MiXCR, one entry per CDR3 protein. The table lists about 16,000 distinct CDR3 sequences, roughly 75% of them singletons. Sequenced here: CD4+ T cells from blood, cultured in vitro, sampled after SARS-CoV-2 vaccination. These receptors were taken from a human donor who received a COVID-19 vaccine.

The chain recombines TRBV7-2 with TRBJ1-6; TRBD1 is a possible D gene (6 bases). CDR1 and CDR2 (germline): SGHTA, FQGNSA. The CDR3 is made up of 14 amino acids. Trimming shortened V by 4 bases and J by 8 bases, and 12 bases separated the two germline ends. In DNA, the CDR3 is TGTGCCAGCAGCTCAGGGGTCAGGGATTCACCCCTCCACTTT. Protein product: CASSSGVRDSPLHF.

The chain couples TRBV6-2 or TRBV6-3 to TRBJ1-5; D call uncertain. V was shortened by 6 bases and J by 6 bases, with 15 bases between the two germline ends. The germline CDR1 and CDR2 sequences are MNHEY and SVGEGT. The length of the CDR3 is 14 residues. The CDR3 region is CASSLGRVIQPQHF. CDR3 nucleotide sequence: TGTGCCAGCAGCCTTGGCCGCGTAATTCAGCCCCAGCATTTT.

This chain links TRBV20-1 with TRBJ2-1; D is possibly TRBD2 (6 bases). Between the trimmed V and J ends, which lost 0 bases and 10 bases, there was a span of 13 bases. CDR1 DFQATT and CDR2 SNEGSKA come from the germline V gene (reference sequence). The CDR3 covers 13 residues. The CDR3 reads CSAREGGGGEQFF. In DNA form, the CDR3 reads TGCAGTGCTAGAGAAGGTGGGGGAGGCGAGCAGTTCTTC.

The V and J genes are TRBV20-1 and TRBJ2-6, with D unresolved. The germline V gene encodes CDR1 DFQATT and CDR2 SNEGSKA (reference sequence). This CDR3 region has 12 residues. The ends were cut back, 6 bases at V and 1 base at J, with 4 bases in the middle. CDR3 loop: CSAPSGANVLTF. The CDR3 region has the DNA TGCAGTGCACCTTCTGGGGCCAACGTCCTGACTTTC.

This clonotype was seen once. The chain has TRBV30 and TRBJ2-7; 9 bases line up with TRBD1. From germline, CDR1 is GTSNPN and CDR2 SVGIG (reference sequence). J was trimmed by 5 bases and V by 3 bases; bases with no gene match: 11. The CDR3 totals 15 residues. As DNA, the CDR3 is TGTGCCTGGAGCGCGGAAGGGACAGGGTACCACGAGCAGTACTTC. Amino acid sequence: CAWSAEGTGYHEQYF.

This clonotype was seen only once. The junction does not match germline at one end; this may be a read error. CDR3 nucleotides: TGCAGTGCTGGAGACCGGAACGGGATGTCCGATCATGGCTACACCTTC. It is translated as CSAGDRNGMSDHGYTF. V is TRBV20-1 and J is TRBJ1-2; no clear D gene. The CDR3 sequence is 16 residues long. Per germline, CDR1 DFQATT and CDR2 SNEGSKA (reference sequence).

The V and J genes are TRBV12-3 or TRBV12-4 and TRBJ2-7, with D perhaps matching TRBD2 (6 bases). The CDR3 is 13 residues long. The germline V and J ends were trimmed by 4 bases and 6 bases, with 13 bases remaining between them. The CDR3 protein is CASSWDSLSEQYF. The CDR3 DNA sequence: TGTGCCAGCAGTTGGGACTCCCTGAGCGAGCAGTACTTC.

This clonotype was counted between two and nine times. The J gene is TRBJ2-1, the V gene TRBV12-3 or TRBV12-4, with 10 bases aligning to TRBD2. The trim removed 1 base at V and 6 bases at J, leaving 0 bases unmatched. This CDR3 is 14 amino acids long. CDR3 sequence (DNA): TGTGCCAGCAGTTTAGAGCGGGGGGGCAATGAGCAGTTCTTC. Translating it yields CASSLERGGNEQFF.

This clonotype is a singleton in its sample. This CDR3 reads CASSNTGNYGYTF. The CDR3 nucleotides read TGCGCCAGCAGTAACACAGGGAACTATGGCTACACCTTC. The V call is TRBV10-2, the J call TRBJ1-2, with D possibly TRBD1 on 6 matching bases. V gave up 5 bases and J gave up 2 bases, with 9 bases separating them. CDR1 and CDR2 from the germline V gene are WSHSY and SAAADI. The CDR3 covers 13 residues.

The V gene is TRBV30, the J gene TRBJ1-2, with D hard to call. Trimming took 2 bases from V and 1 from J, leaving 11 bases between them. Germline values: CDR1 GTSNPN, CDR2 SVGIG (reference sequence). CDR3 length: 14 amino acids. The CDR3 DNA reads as TGTGCCTGGAGTACCATTTCTTATAACTATGGCTACACCTTC. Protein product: CAWSTISYNYGYTF.

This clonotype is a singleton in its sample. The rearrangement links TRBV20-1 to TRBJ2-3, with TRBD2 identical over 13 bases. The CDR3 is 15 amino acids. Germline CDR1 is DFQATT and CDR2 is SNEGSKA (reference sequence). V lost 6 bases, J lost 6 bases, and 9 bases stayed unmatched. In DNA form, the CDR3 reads TGCAGTGCGGAGATAACTAGCGGGGGGGCGGATACGCAGTATTTT. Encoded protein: CSAEITSGGADTQYF.

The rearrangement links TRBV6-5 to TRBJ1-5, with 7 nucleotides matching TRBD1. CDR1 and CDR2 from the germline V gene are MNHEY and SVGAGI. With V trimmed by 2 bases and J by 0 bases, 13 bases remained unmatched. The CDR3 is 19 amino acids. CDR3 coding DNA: TGTGCCAGCAGTTACCGAACAGGGGCTGTTCGCCATAGCAATCAGCCCCAGCATTTT. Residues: CASSYRTGAVRHSNQPQHF.

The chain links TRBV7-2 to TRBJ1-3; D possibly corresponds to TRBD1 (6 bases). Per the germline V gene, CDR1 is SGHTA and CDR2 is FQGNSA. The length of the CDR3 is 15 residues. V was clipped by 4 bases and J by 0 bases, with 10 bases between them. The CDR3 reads CASSSNRASGNTIYF. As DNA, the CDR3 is TGTGCCAGCAGCTCTAACAGGGCCTCTGGAAACACCATATATTTT.

For the CDR3, the DNA is TGTGCCTGTCGGGACAGCAGAAATTCACCCCTCCACTTT. Protein: CACRDSRNSPLHF. V is TRBV30 and J is TRBJ1-6, with 7 bases lining up with TRBD1. Trimming at V came to 6 bases and at J to 7 bases, leaving 6 bases not matched to a gene. The CDR3 length is 13 residues. Germline loops: CDR1 GTSNPN, CDR2 SVGIG (reference sequence).

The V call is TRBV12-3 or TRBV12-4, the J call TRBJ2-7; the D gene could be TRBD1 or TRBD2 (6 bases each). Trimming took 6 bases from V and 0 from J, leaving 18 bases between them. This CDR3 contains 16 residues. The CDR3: CASSRTGGWSSYEQYF. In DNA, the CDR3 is TGTGCCAGCAGCCGTACCGGGGGCTGGAGCTCCTACGAGCAGTACTTC.

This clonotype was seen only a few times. The CDR3: CASSLGGLGGYTF. The CDR3 bases are TGTGCCAGCAGTTTGGGCGGGCTAGGGGGCTACACCTTC. The gene calls are TRBV12-3 or TRBV12-4 and TRBJ1-2; D not resolved. V lost 3 bases and J 8 bases, leaving 13 bases between the germline ends. CDR3 size: 13 residues.

CDR3 DNA: TGTGCCAGCAGGGGACTCGCAAACTATGGCTACACCTTC. The encoded protein is CASRGLANYGYTF. The V gene is TRBV2, the J gene TRBJ1-2, with D tentatively TRBD1 (5 bases). V lost 6 bases and J lost 2, with 10 bases in between. The CDR3 extends over 13 amino acids. Germline loops: CDR1 SNHLY, CDR2 FYNNEI. Combining the CDR3 with reference TRBV2 and TRBJ1-2 gives the whole variable domain EPEVTQTPSHQVTQMGQEVILRCVPISNHLYFYWYRQILGQKVEFLVSFYNNEISEKSEIFDDQFSVERPDGSNFTLKIRSTKLEDSAMYFCASRGLANYGYTFGSGTRLTVV.

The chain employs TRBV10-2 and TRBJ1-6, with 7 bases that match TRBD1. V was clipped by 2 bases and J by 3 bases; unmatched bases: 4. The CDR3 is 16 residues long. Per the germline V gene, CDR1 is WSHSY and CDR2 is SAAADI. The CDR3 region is CASSETGDDYNSPLHF. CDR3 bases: TGCGCCAGCAGTGAGACAGGGGACGACTATAATTCACCCCTCCACTTT.

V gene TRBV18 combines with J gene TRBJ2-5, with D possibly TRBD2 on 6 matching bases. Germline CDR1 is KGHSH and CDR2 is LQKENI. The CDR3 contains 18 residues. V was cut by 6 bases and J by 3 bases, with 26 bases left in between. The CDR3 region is CASSPLGGGTSSEETQYF. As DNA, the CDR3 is TGTGCCAGCTCCCCTCTGGGGGGAGGAACCTCGTCGGAAGAGACCCAGTACTTC.

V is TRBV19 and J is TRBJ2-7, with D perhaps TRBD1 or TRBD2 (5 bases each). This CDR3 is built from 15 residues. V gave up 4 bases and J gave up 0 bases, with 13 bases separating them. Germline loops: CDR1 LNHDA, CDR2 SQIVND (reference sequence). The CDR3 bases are TGTGCCAGTAGTAGGGACCCAGCGAGCTCCTACGAGCAGTACTTC. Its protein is CASSRDPASSYEQYF.

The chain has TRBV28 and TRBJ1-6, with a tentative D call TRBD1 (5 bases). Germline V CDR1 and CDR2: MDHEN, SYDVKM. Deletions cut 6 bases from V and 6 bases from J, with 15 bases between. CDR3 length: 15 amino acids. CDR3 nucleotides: TGTGCCAGCAGAAACACCAGGGTATCTAATTCACCCCTCCACTTT. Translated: CASRNTRVSNSPLHF.

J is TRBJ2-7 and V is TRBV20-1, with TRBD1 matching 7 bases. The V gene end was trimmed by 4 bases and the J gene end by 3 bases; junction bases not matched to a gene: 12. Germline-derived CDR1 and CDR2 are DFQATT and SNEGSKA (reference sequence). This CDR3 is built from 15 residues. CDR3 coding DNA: TGCAGTGCTACCCGGCGAGAGGGGGCCGACTACGAGCAGTACTTC. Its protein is CSATRREGADYEQYF.

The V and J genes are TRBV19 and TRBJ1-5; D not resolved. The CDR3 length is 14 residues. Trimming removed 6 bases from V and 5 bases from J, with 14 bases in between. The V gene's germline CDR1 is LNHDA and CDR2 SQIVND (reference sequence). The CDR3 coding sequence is TGTGCCAGTAGCCGGAGATCCGAGGATCAGCCCCAGCATTTT. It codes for CASSRRSEDQPQHF.

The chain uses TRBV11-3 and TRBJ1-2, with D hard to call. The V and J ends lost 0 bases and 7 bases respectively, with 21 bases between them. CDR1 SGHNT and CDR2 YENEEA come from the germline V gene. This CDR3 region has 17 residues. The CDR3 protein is CASSLDPSAREYSGYTF. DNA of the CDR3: TGTGCCAGCAGCTTAGATCCGTCAGCCCGGGAATATTCTGGCTACACCTTC.

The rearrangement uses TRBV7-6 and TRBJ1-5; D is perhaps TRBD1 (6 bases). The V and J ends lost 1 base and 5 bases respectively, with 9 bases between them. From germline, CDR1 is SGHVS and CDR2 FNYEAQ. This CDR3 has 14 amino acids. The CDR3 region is CASSLGGGDQPQHF. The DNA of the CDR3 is TGTGCCAGCAGCTTAGGGGGGGGCGATCAGCCCCAGCATTTT.